Listed below are T cell receptor beta chains from one sample, sequenced in a study of blood T cell repertoires in COVID-19. Profiling relied on immunoSEQ multiplex PCR, and the TCRdb table lists in-frame clones only, not all of them. The sample consists of roughly 38,000 clones, approximately 90% of them appearing once. Sequencing input: peripheral blood. All receptors derive from a man in his forties or fifties in a cohort sampled during active COVID-19. Both conserved end residues are part of each CDR3.

12	TRBV9	TRBJ1-2	CASSVAQHGYTF
14	TRBV3-1/TRBV3-2	TRBJ1-6	CASSQAWGDSPLHF
16	TRBV6-6	TRBJ2-3	CASIWTSGGHTDTQYF
11	TRBV7-9	TRBJ2-3	CASSGDDTQYF
13	TRBV5-6	TRBJ2-5	CASSLEWRPTQYF
15	TRBV27	TRBJ2-1	CASSPLAGGGNEQFF
15	TRBV9	TRBJ2-3	CASSTSGRLTDTQYF
17	TRBV5-1	TRBJ2-7	CASSLRASGGAGDEQYF
15	TRBV24-1	TRBJ2-2	CATSDLRGNTGELFF
14	TRBV10-1	TRBJ2-5	CASSFGQGQETQYF
11	TRBV7-9	TRBJ2-1	CASSSPLEQFF
16	TRBV5-1	TRBJ1-1	CASSLEMSGVGTEAFF
14	TRBV6-1	TRBJ2-7	CASSEAQGAYEQYF
15	TRBV4-2	TRBJ2-2	CASSQDWTNTGELFF
20	TRBV6-2/TRBV6-3	TRBJ2-1	CASSPFSSKRMAGPYNEQFF
16	TRBV3-1/TRBV3-2	TRBJ1-2	CASSPTRIWRGRGYTF
17	TRBV25-1	TRBJ2-5	CASSPRWPAGNQETQYF
15	TRBV6-5	TRBJ2-5	CASSYEWGGAETQYF
20	TRBV4-3	TRBJ2-3	CASSQDSPSGGWSEGDTQYF
14	TRBV5-4	TRBJ2-7	CASSGGASPQEQYF
16	TRBV7-2	TRBJ1-3	CASSLVGGSSGNTIYF
10	TRBV30	TRBJ1-1	CAWGETEAFF
15	TRBV4-3	TRBJ1-1	CASSQVWSGNTEAFF
14	TRBV9	TRBJ2-3	CASTVGLVTDTQYF
12	TRBV4-1	TRBJ2-3	CASSQAADTQYF
14	TRBV3-1/TRBV3-2	TRBJ2-4	CASSQDYSIDIQYF
16	TRBV4-1	TRBJ1-5	CASSPRAGQAYQPQHF
13	TRBV7-9	TRBJ1-5	CASAQGGGQPQHF
15	TRBV6-5	TRBJ1-3	CASSYSLQLDNTIYF
15	TRBV5-6	TRBJ1-2	CASSLGQYLNYGYTF
15	TRBV10-3	TRBJ2-1	CATGLQGGSYNEQFF
14	TRBV6-5	TRBJ1-1	CASSPLEGGTEAFF
10	TRBV20-1	TRBJ1-1	CSAYYTEAFF
14	TRBV5-1	TRBJ2-2	CASSLTGPPGELFF
13	TRBV15	TRBJ2-7	CATSRVSGDEQYF
13	TRBV6-6	TRBJ2-3	CASTYRVPDTQYF
14	TRBV28	TRBJ2-5	CASSFPGGTETQYF
14	TRBV18	TRBJ2-5	CASSPRGGPETQYF
13	TRBV5-1	TRBJ2-7	CASSLGGTYEQYF
15	TRBV7-2	TRBJ1-5	CASSRTGYNNQPQHF
13	TRBV6-6	TRBJ1-6	CASSHPQGLTLHF
18	TRBV28	TRBJ1-1	CASTDRDRHLLGNTEAFF
18	TRBV4-2	TRBJ2-2	CASSQYPGLATDTGELFF
18	TRBV5-1	TRBJ1-2	CASSIRTGAPSPFYGYTF
13	TRBV7-9	TRBJ1-1	CAILGGENTEAFF
12	TRBV15	TRBJ1-5	CATSPGFQPQHF
16	TRBV6-1	TRBJ2-5	CASSELVSGSGETQYF